This TCR beta chain was profiled in a study of beta chain features in type 1 diabetes listed by TCRdb under 2018. Study-wide context: Patients and healthy donors did not differ in mean age, gender distribution, total cell number or subset yield. A total of around 100 million sorted cells were examined across all samples, and RNA yield correlated strongly with the number of cells per subset. Regulatory and stem cell-like memory subsets were obtained from only 8 patients and about 8 healthy donors, while naive and central memory subsets were obtained from all 28 donors. In the study, recently diagnosed type 1 diabetes patients and matched healthy donors were compared on the TCRB repertoires of their sorted circulating CD4+ T cell subsets. On the study overall, not on this receptor specifically: The naive, central memory and regulatory TCRB repertoires appeared to resemble one another more closely among patients than among healthy donors. Because cDNA was sequenced instead of genomic DNA, activated cells with high expression could be over-represented, although the groups did not differ in activation or CD3 levels. Because the HLA sub-analyses included only small numbers of individuals, any influence of HLA type on TCRB rearrangement was left unresolved. PCR may preferentially amplify shorter templates, but because patient and control samples were amplified and corrected together, any resulting skew would affect both groups equally. Fewer insertions and more nucleotide deletions at VDJ recombination sites were observed in patients with type 1 diabetes, implying thymic rearrangement abnormalities. Type 1 diabetes patients showed a moderate but significant shortening of TCRB CDR3 length in all four CD4+ subsets.

Each donor gave one peripheral blood draw, averaging around 0.11 L, which was collected into heparinised tubes. A BD FACSAria II and a panel including CD45RO, CCR7, CD25, CD127, CD95 and CD27 were used to sort naive, central memory, regulatory and stem cell-like memory CD4+ T cells. A purity above 98% was achieved for all sorted populations. PBMCs were separated immediately by Lymphoprep density gradient centrifugation and were stained directly, without being cultured. To minimize batch effects, samples were stained and sorted in pairs, one healthy donor with one patient per experiment. About this clone: No antigen is known for it. Qualities for individual bases were not recorded, and no much larger clone is one base off.

The High Capacity cDNA Reverse Transcription Kit was used to reverse transcribe all of the isolated RNA, meaning that expressed TCRB transcripts were what got sequenced. Deep immunoSEQ sequencing was applied to naive, central memory and regulatory T cell samples, giving an average of roughly 3.5 million total reads per sample. After sorted cells were lysed in RLT buffer, RNA was extracted with DNase-treated RNeasy Micro or Mini kits, with the choice depending on cell number. To prevent cross-contamination, every cell subset was processed on its own, while patient and healthy donor samples were processed together. TCRB sequences were amplified from cDNA with the immunoSEQ multiplex PCR, producing 87-bp fragments spanning the CDR3 region. The amplicons were sequenced using the Illumina HiSeq platform. The study's processing was this. Synthetic template baselines were used to correct PCR bias computationally, reads within Hamming distance 2 were collapsed together, and singletons that could not be merged were discarded. By aligning reads against IMGT, V, D and J genes, CDR3 length, and insertions or deletions at six rearrangement sites were assigned. Within each subset, clonotype counts were normalized to the number of sorted cells before true diversity and Gini coefficients were calculated with the tcR R package. The overlap coefficient, calculated on TCRB nucleotide sequences, was used to measure repertoire sharing. Sourced from immuneACCESS, this table was stored by TCRdb with only in-frame sequences that have V and J called. A share of the clones is absent; for the studies checked, an unresolved V gene accounts for under half, and the remainder has no known explanation. V, J and clone size are taken as reported in that table, and D and trimming were inferred from the DNA itself. In all, the sample holds 300,000 or so clones, and about a tenth of those were seen once. The ten largest account for 1% of the sample.

CDR1 and CDR2, per the germline V gene, are KGHSH and LQKENI. Measured from the cysteine to the phenylalanine, the CDR3 is 15 residues long. Only the CDR3 DNA stays, 45 bases, in frame from base 1. V and J are trimmed by 3 bases and 1 base, and the gene matches miss 3 bases of the junction. The sequenced sample consisted of central memory CD4+ T cells from blood. The receptor comes from a man aged 25 to 40 with type 1 diabetes. This chain joins TRBV18 to TRBJ1-2, and 9 bases in between align with TRBD1. The DNA reads as follows: TGTGCCAGCTCACCGGGACAGGGATTTAACTATGGCTACACCTTC. Translated, this gives CASSPGQGFNYGYTF.